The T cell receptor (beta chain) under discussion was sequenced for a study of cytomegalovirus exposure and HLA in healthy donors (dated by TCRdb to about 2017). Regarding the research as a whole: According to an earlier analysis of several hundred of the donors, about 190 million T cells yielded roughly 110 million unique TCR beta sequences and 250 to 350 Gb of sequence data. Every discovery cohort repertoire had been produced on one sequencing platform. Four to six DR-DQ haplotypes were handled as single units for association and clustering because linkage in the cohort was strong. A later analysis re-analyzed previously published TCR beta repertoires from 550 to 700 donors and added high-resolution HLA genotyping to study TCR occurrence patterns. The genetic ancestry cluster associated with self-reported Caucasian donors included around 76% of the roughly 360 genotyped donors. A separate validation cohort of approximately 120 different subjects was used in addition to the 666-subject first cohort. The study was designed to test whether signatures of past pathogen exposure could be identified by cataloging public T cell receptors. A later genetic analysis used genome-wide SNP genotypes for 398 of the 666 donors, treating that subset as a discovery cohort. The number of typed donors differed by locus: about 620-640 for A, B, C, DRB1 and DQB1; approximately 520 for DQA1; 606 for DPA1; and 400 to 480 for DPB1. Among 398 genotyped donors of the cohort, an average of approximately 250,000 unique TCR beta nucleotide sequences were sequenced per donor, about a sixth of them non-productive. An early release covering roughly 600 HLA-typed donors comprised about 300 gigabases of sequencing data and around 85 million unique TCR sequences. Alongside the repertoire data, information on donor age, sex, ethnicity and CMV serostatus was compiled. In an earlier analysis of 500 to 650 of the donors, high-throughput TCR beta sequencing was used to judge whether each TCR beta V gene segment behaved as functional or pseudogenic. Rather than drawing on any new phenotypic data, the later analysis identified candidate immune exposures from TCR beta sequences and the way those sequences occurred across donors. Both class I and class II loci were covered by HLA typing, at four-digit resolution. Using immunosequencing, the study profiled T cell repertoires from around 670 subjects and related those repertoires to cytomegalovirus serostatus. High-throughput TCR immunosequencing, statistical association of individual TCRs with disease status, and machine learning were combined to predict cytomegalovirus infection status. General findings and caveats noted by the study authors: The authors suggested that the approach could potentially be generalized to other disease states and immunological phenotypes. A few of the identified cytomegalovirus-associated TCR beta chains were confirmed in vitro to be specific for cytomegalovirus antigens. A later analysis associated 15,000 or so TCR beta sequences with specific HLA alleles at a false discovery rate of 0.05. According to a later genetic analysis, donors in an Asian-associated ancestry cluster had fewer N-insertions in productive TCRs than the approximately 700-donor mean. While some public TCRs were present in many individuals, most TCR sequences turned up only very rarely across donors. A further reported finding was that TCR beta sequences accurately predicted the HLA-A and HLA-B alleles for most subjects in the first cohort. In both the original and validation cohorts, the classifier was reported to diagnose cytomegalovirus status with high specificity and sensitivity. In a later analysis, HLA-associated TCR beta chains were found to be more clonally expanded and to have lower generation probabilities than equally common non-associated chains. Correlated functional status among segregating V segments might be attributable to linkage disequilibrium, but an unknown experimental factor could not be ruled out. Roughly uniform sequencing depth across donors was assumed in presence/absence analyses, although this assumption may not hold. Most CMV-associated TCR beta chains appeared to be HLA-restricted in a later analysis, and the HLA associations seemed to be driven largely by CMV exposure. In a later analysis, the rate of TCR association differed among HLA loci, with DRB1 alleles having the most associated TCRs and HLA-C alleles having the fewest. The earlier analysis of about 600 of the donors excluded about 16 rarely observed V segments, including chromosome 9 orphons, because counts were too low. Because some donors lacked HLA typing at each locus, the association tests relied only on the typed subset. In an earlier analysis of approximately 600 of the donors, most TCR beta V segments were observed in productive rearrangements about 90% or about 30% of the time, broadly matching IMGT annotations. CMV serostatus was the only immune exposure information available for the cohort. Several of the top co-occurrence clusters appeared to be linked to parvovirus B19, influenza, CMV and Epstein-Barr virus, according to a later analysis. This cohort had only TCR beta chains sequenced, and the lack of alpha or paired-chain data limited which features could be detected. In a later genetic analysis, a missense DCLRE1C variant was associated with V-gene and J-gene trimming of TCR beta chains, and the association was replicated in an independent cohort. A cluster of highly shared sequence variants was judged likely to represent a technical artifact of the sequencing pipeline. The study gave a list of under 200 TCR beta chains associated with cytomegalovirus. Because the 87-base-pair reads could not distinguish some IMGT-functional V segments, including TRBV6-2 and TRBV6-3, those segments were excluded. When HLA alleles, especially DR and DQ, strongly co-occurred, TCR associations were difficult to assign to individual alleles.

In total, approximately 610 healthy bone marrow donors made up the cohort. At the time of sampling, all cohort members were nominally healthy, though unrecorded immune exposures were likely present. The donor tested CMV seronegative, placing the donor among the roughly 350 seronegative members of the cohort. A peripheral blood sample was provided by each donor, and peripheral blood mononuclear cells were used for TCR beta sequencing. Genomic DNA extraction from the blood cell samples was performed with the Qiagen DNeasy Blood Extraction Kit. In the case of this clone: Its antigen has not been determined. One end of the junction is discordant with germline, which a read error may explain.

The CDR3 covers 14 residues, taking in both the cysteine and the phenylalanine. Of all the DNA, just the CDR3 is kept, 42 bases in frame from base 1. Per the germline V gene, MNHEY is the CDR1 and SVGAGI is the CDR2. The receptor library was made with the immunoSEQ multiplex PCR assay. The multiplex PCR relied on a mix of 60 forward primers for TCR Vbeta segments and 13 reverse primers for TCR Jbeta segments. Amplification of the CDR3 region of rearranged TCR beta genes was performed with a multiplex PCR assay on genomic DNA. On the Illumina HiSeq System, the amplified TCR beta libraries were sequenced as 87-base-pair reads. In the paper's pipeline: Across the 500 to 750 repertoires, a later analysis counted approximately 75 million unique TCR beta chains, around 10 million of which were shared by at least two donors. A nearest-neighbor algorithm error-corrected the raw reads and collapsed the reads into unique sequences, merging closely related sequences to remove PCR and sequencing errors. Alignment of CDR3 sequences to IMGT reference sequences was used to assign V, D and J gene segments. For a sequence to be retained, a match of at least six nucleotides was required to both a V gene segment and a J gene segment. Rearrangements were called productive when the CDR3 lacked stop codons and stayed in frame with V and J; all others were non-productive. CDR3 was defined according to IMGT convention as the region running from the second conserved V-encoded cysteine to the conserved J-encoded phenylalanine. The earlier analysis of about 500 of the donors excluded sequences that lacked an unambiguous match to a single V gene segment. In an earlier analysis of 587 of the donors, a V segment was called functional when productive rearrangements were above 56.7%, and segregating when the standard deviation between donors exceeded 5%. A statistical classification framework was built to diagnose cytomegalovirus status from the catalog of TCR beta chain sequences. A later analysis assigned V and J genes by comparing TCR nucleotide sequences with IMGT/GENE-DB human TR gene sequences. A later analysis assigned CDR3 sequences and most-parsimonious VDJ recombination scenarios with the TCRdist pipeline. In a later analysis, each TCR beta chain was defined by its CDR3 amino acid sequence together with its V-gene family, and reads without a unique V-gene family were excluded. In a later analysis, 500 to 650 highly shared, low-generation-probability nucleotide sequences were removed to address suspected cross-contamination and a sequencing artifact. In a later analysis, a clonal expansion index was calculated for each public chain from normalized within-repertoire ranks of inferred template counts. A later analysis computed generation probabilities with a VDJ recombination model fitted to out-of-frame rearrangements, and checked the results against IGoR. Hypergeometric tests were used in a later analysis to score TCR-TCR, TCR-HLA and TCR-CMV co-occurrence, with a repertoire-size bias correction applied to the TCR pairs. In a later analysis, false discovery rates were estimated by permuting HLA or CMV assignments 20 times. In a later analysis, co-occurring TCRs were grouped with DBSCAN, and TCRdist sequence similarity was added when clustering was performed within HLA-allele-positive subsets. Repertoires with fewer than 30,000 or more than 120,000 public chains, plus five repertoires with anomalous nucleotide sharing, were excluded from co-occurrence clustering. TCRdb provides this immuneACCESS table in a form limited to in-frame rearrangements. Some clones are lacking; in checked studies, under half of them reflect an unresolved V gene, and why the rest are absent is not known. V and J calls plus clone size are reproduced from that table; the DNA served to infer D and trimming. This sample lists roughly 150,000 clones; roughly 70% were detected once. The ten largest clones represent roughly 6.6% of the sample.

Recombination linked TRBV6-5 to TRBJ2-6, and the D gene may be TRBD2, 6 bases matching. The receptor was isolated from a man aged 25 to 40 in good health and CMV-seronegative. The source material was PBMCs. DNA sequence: TGTGCCAGCGGCGGGATGACTGGGGCCAACGGCCTGACTTTC. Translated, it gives CASGGMTGANGLTF.